This T cell receptor (beta chain) was retrieved from a study of human T cells and chemical hapten exposure. The study, taken as a whole, reports: TCRs at a frequency above 1 in 1000 stayed unchanged with DPC sensitization.

A note on this clonotype: Antigen specificity is unknown.

In the library, unique molecular identifiers were attached to individual cDNA molecules. TCRdb independently ran MiXCR on the RACE reads; one entry per CDR3 protein. The sample contains more than 75,000 distinct CDR3 sequences, roughly 8.6% of which appear only once. Germline CDR1 reads SEHNR; CDR2 reads FQNEAQ (reference sequence). Trimming left V 5 bases short and J 5 bases short, with 21 bases between. The CDR3 runs to 16 residues. Described time point: healthy volunteer bleed at 6 weeks. Extraction yielded total RNA from whole blood (unfractionated). The genes are TRBV7-9 and TRBJ2-5; D might be TRBD1 (5 bases). The source material was whole blood. This receptor was identified in a male donor in good health. Some clones in this sample may be carry-over from other donors' samples. This chain's CDR3 is CASSHQFQGAGETQYF. CDR3 nucleotide sequence: TGTGCCAGCAGCCACCAATTTCAAGGGGCAGGGGAGACCCAGTACTTC. The full variable domain, completed using reference TRBV7-9 and TRBJ2-5, is DTGVSQNPRHKITKRGQNVTFRCDPISEHNRLYWYRQTLGQGPEFLTYFQNEAQLEKSRLLSDRFSAERPKGSFSTLEIQRTEQGDSAMYLCASSHQFQGAGETQYFGPGTRLLVL.